One sample yielded the 28 T cell receptor beta chains listed below, sequenced in a study of regulatory T cells in long-lasting Graves disease (dated by TCRdb to about 2021). The time point label on this specimen signifies: newly diagnosed GD, antithyroid drugs for less than 3 months. RNA was extracted from PBMCs in TRIzol for both TCR sequencing and RNA sequencing. Library preparation employed multiplex PCR. Reads for this sample came from an Illumina HiSeq 4000. To build TCR beta libraries, CDR3 regions were amplified by Arm-PCR using iRepertoire HTBI primers. TCRdb trimmed the raw reads at Q25, called clones with MiXCR and kept productive beta chains. Merged by CDR3 protein, the rows form single entries marked with the most common genes and DNA. The sample table contains approximately 490,000 distinct CDR3 sequences; only one count was recorded for 15% to 20% of them. 12% of the sample is taken by the ten largest.

Separately, the same data were catalogued under a study of T cells in Graves' hyperthyroidism and ophthalmopathy.

The source material was peripheral blood mononuclear cells (PBMCs), sampled at new diagnosis, from a patient treated with antithyroid drugs. The receptors were sampled from a man in his forties or fifties with Graves disease. Donor details come from another sample of the same person, matched by shared clones.

Many counts were recorded for this clonotype. The rearrangement joins TRBV11-2 to TRBJ2-1, with 11 bases that match TRBD2. Germline-derived CDR1 and CDR2 are SGHAT and FQNNGV. V lost 0 bases, J lost 4 bases, and 11 bases stayed unmatched. The CDR3 covers 19 residues. CDR3 coding DNA: TGTGCCAGCAGCTTAGATCCCACTAGCGGGAGAGTCGGGTACAATGAGCAGTTCTTC. Its translation is CASSLDPTSGRVGYNEQFF.

This clonotype was observed at least ten times. J is TRBJ2-7 and V is TRBV2, with 12 bases aligning to TRBD2. CDR1 and CDR2 from the germline V gene are SNHLY and FYNNEI. This CDR3 has 14 amino acids. J was trimmed by 3 bases and V by 7 bases; bases with no gene match: 4. CDR3 in amino acids: CASTPTSGSYEQYF. The CDR3, as DNA: TGTGCCAGCACCCCGACTAGCGGGAGCTACGAGCAGTACTTC.

This clonotype was seen repeatedly, ten times or more. The J gene is TRBJ1-1, the V gene TRBV3-1; no firm D call. V lost 0 bases to trimming and J lost 3 bases, with 8 bases between them. CDR1 LGHDT and CDR2 YNNKEL come from the germline V gene (reference sequence). This CDR3 spans 14 amino acids. The CDR3 sequence: CASSQDTLYTEAFF. CDR3 sequence (DNA): TGTGCCAGCAGCCAAGATACACTTTACACTGAAGCTTTCTTT.

This clonotype has only a few counts. This chain uses TRBV20-1 with TRBJ2-7; 12 bases agree with TRBD1. The V gene end was trimmed by 6 bases and the J gene end by 5 bases; junction bases not matched to a gene: 11. This CDR3 has 15 residues. Germline V lookup: CDR1 DFQATT, CDR2 SNEGSKA (reference sequence). CDR3 loop: CSATTPGQGADEQYF. The CDR3 DNA follows: TGCAGTGCCACAACACCGGGACAGGGGGCCGACGAGCAGTACTTC.

This clonotype was seen ten or more times. V and J are TRBV3-1 and TRBJ2-1; D gene ambiguous. CDR1 is LGHDT, CDR2 YNNKEL, per germline (reference sequence). The V and J ends lost 0 bases and 3 bases respectively, with 9 bases between them. The CDR3 loop spans 15 amino acids. Written as DNA, the CDR3 is TGTGCCAGCAGCCAAGATCGTCAGAGCTACAATGAGCAGTTCTTC. It codes for CASSQDRQSYNEQFF.

This rearrangement joins TRBV12-3 or TRBV12-4 to TRBJ2-2; 10 positions match TRBD2. The CDR3 totals 16 residues. The V segment lost 1 base and the J segment 7 bases; nucleotides outside the gene matches: 6. The CDR3 protein is CASSLEVAGGRGELFF. The CDR3 region has the DNA TGTGCCAGCAGTTTAGAGGTAGCGGGAGGTCGCGGGGAGCTGTTTTTT.

On this clonotype itself: A clone one base away is much larger, so this may be a read error. This sequence joins TRBV7-9 and TRBJ2-7, with a weak D call TRBD2 (6 bases). Germline lookup yields CDR1 SEHNR and CDR2 FQNEAQ (reference sequence). The CDR3 contains 14 residues. V gave up 8 bases and J gave up 4 bases, with 18 bases separating them. The CDR3 is CASGSFPGTYEQYF. The CDR3 nucleotides read TGTGCCAGCGGCTCATTCCCCGGGACTTACGAGCAGTACTTC.

This clonotype was detected ten times or more. V usage is TRBV7-9 and J usage is TRBJ1-1, with D possibly matching TRBD1 (5 bases). Germline V gene lookup returns CDR1 SEHNR and CDR2 FQNEAQ (reference sequence). V lost 8 bases, J lost 6 bases, and 19 bases lay in between. The CDR3 extends over 14 amino acids. The CDR3 reads CASLPSQGGAEAFF. The CDR3 nucleotides read TGTGCCAGCCTTCCTTCTCAGGGTGGCGCTGAAGCTTTCTTT.

This clonotype has just one count. A read error may produce the germline difference seen at one junction end. The gene calls are TRBV5-1 and TRBJ2-7, with D possibly being TRBD1 (6 bases). Germline values: CDR1 SGHRS, CDR2 YFSETQ. The CDR3 is made up of 16 amino acids. The CDR3 protein is CASSPRRTATSYEQHF. The DNA of the CDR3 is TGCGCCAGCAGCCCACGGAGGACAGCAACCTCCTACGAGCAGCACTTC.

This clonotype appeared many times. This chain links TRBV18 with TRBJ1-2; D is undetermined. The CDR3 contains 13 residues. Germline CDR1 KGHSH, CDR2 LQKENI. The V end was cut by 2 bases, the J end by 1 base, with 5 bases between. The CDR3 is CASSPGDNYGYTF. The CDR3, as DNA: TGTGCCAGCTCACCAGGAGATAACTATGGCTACACCTTC.

This clonotype was counted at least ten times. The rearrangement uses TRBV18 and TRBJ2-7; D is undetermined. Trimming removed 4 bases at V and 2 bases at J, with 9 bases between. The CDR3 has 13 amino acids. CDR1 and CDR2 (germline): KGHSH, LQKENI. The CDR3 DNA sequence: TGTGCCAGCTCACGGGCAGACACCTACGAGCAGTACTTC. Its translation: CASSRADTYEQYF.

This clonotype was seen ten or more times. This chain joins TRBV6-5 and TRBJ1-5; tentatively, D is TRBD1 (5 bases). The CDR3 totals 15 residues. Trimming removed 0 bases at V and 1 base at J, with 7 bases between. Germline CDR1 MNHEY, CDR2 SVGAGI. The CDR3 bases are TGTGCCAGCAGTTACTCGGGGGGGAGCAATCAGCCCCAGCATTTT. Its protein is CASSYSGGSNQPQHF.

This clonotype has at least ten counts. J is TRBJ2-2 and V is TRBV6-1; 7 nucleotides match TRBD1. Germline CDR1 is MNHNS and CDR2 is SASEGT. Trimming at V came to 6 bases and at J to 1 base, leaving 5 bases not matched to a gene. The CDR3 loop spans 15 amino acids. The CDR3 is CASREWTGNTGELFF. The DNA for the CDR3 is TGTGCCAGCAGAGAATGGACAGGGAACACCGGGGAGCTGTTTTTT.

Points on this clonotype: At one end the junction does not follow the germline gene, possibly because of a read error. The V call is TRBV6-1, the J call TRBJ2-7; 8 nucleotides align to TRBD1. CDR1 and CDR2 from the germline V gene are MNHNS and SASEGT. This CDR3 is built from 17 residues. The CDR3, as DNA: TGTACCAGCAGTGATTTGGACAGGGTTTTGAAATCCTACGAGCAGTACTTC. Translating it yields CTSSDLDRVLKSYEQYF.

This clonotype was seen many times. The chain joins TRBV12-3 or TRBV12-4 to TRBJ1-4; perhaps TRBD1 as D (5 bases). The CDR3 consists of 14 residues. V lost 3 bases and J 7 bases, leaving 12 bases between the germline ends. For the CDR3, the DNA is TGTGCCAGCAGTTTGGTAGGGGATGGTGAAAAACTGTTTTTT. It codes for CASSLVGDGEKLFF.

This clonotype was counted many times. The chain joins TRBV7-8 to TRBJ2-2; possible D gene TRBD2, 5 bases. The CDR3 is made up of 14 amino acids. V dropped 6 bases and J dropped 1 base, with 9 bases sitting between them. Germline V gene lookup returns CDR1 SGHVS and CDR2 FQNEAQ. The CDR3 coding sequence is TGTGCCAGCAGAAATACTAGGAACACCGGGGAGCTGTTTTTT. Its protein is CASRNTRNTGELFF.

Written as DNA, the CDR3 is TGCGCCAGCAGCCAAGAAGTTACGACAGGGAGGGCCTACGAGCAGTACTTC. Protein product: CASSQEVTTGRAYEQYF. The genes are TRBV4-1 and TRBJ2-7; tentatively, D is TRBD1 or TRBD2 (7 bases each). Germline V gene data show CDR1 as MGHRA and CDR2 as YSYEKL. This CDR3 contains 17 residues. V was clipped by 0 bases and J by 2 bases, with 17 bases between them.

The chain recombines TRBV10-3 with TRBJ2-3; no reliable D call. CDR1 is ENHRY, CDR2 SYGVKD, per germline. CDR3 length: 14 amino acids. V lost 2 bases to trimming and J lost 2 bases, with 8 bases between them. The DNA for the CDR3 is TGTGCCATCAGTGAGGTGGCAGCCACAGATACGCAGTATTTT. Translation: CAISEVAATDTQYF.

The gene calls are TRBV28 and TRBJ2-7, with 12 positions matching TRBD2. J gave up 3 bases and V 7 bases, and 4 bases lay outside the gene matches. Germline CDR1 MDHEN, CDR2 SYDVKM. The CDR3 is made up of 14 amino acids. The CDR3 region is CASTVLAGGYEQYF. CDR3 sequence (DNA): TGTGCCAGCACCGTACTAGCGGGAGGCTACGAGCAGTACTTC. The full variable domain, its missing parts supplied by reference TRBV28 and TRBJ2-7, is DVKVTQSSRYLVKRTGEKVFLECVQDMDHENMFWYRQDPGLGLRLIYFSYDVKMKEKGDIPEGYSVSREKKERFSLILESASTNQTSMYLCASTVLAGGYEQYFGPGTRLTVT.

In this sample, this clonotype turned up a few times. The chain links TRBV5-4 to TRBJ2-1, with D unresolved. Germline V gene lookup returns CDR1 SGHNT and CDR2 YYREEE (reference sequence). The CDR3 is 13 amino acids. V was clipped by 0 bases and J by 9 bases, with 10 bases between them. CDR3 residues: CASSLGVVGEQFF. CDR3 DNA sequence: TGTGCCAGCAGCTTGGGGGTGGTAGGTGAGCAGTTCTTC. The variable domain in full, with the rest retrieved from reference TRBV5-4 and TRBJ2-1, is ETGVTQSPTHLIKTRGQQVTLRCSSQSGHNTVSWYQQALGQGPQFIFQYYREEENGRGNFPPRFSGLQFPNYSSELNVNALELDDSALYLCASSLGVVGEQFFGPGTRLTVL.

The chain carries TRBV29-1 and TRBJ1-2; 8 positions match TRBD1. The CDR3 has 11 amino acids. Germline CDR1 reads SQVTM; CDR2 reads ANQGSEA. The V and J ends lost 5 bases and 6 bases, in that order; junction bases with no gene match: 2. The CDR3 here is CSVPGGHGYTF. CDR3 coding DNA: TGCAGCGTTCCAGGGGGCCATGGCTACACCTTC.

Details on this clonotype: A much more abundant neighbour one base away suggests this may be a read error. The chain is built from TRBV7-9 and TRBJ1-1; 7 positions agree with TRBD1. This CDR3 spans 14 amino acids. Germline V gene sequence: CDR1 SEHNR, CDR2 FQNEAQ (reference sequence). Trimming at V came to 6 bases and at J to 1 base, leaving 5 bases not matched to a gene. CDR3 nucleotide sequence: TGTGCCAGCAGTCAACAGGGGACGAACACTGAAGCTTTCTTT. Residues: CASSQQGTNTEAFF. Full variable domain (remainder filled in from reference TRBV7-9 and TRBJ1-1): DTGVSQNPRHKITKRGQNVTFRCDPISEHNRLYWYRQTLGQGPEFLTYFQNEAQLEKSRLLSDRFSAERPKGSFSTLEIQRTEQGDSAMYLCASSQQGTNTEAFFGQGTRLTVV.

In its sample, this clonotype was seen many times. The V call is TRBV7-3, the J call TRBJ2-2; no clear D. Germline V gene sequence: CDR1 SGHTA, CDR2 FQGTGA. The V end was cut by 7 bases, the J end by 8 bases, with 14 bases between. This CDR3 has 13 residues. DNA of the CDR3: TGTGCCAGCACCCGATTTGCTGGGGGGGAGCTGTTTTTT. Residues: CASTRFAGGELFF.

This clonotype was observed many times. The chain combines TRBV11-2 with TRBJ2-1; TRBD2 agrees at 12 bases. The CDR3 contains 17 residues. The V and J ends lost 5 bases and 5 bases, in that order; junction bases with no gene match: 10. Germline V lookup: CDR1 SGHAT, CDR2 FQNNGV. CDR3 amino acids: CASSLMTSGSLNNEQFF. In DNA, the CDR3 is TGTGCCAGCAGCCTGATGACTAGCGGGAGTTTGAACAATGAGCAGTTCTTC. Filled out from reference TRBV11-2 and TRBJ2-1, the complete variable domain reads EAGVAQSPRYKIIEKRQSVAFWCNPISGHATLYWYQQILGQGPKLLIQFQNNGVVDDSQLPKDRFSAERLKGVDSTLKIQPAKLEDSAVYLCASSLMTSGSLNNEQFFGPGTRLTVL.

This clonotype has only one observation. The chain links TRBV4-1 to TRBJ2-1; TRBD2 aligns across 9 bases. Trimming at V came to 4 bases and at J to 2 bases, leaving 3 bases not matched to a gene. From germline, CDR1 is MGHRA and CDR2 YSYEKL. There are 15 residues in the CDR3. In DNA, the CDR3 is TGCGCCAGCAGCCCTCCTAGCGGGACCTACAATGAGCAGTTCTTC. Protein: CASSPPSGTYNEQFF.

The table lists this clonotype with a few counts. The chain is built from TRBV20-1 and TRBJ2-7; TRBD2 matches 8 bases. Per the germline V gene, CDR1 is DFQATT and CDR2 is SNEGSKA (reference sequence). The CDR3 is made up of 15 amino acids. V shed 0 bases, J shed 2 bases, and the junction held 6 bases outside the gene matches. CDR3 sequence reads: CSARDWGGRTYEQYF. The CDR3, as DNA: TGCAGTGCTAGAGATTGGGGCGGGAGGACCTACGAGCAGTACTTC.

The V gene is TRBV6-1, the J gene TRBJ2-2; 7 bases agree with TRBD2. Germline assignment: CDR1 MNHNS and CDR2 SASEGT. Losses at the gene ends were 9 bases for V and 5 bases for J; bases not matched to a gene: 15. CDR3 length equals 16 residues. The CDR3 sequence: CASRMGGRAGTGELFF. The CDR3 DNA is TGTGCCAGTCGAATGGGGGGGAGGGCCGGGACCGGGGAGCTGTTTTTT.

Regarding this clonotype: This sequence may be a read error, since a much larger clone differs from it by one base. The CDR3 does not close with the conserved phenylalanine or tryptophan, likely indicating a read error. The chain recombines TRBV12-3 or TRBV12-4 with TRBJ2-1, with 11 bases matching TRBD2. V was clipped by 6 bases and J by 7 bases; unmatched bases: 2. This CDR3 comprises 13 residues. The CDR3 spells CASRRLAGNEQFL. The CDR3 nucleotides are TGTGCCAGCAGACGACTAGCGGGGAATGAGCAGTTCCTC.